Sequencing of this T cell receptor (beta chain) was carried out in a study of T cells in localized non-small cell lung cancer. Assay: immunoSEQ multiplex PCR; the TCRdb copy retains only in-frame clones and omits some. Of about 3,100 clones listed, less than 40% were seen once; the top ten hold around 8.4%. General observations from the study: Peak T cell clonality was found in uninvolved adjacent lung, exceeding tumor.

The CDR3 has 15 amino acids. CDR1 is SGDLS, CDR2 YYNGEE, per germline. The ends lost 4 bases at V and 4 bases at J; junction bases unmatched: 5. The sample holds a few counts of this clone. What it recognizes is unknown. In each case, adjacent lung free of atypia was taken at least 2 cm from the tumor margin. The rearrangement joins TRBV9 to TRBJ2-2; 9 bases line up with TRBD1. This receptor was identified in a woman aged 40-69 years with stage I lung adenocarcinoma. The source was normal lung tissue next to the tumor, collected before any cancer treatment. The CDR3 DNA is TGTGCCAGCAGCAGGGGACAGGGAAGCACCGGGGAGCTGTTTTTT. This gives the protein CASSRGQGSTGELFF.